This is a list of T cell receptor beta chains from one sample in a study of OX40 agonist ivuxolimab in advanced cancers. Sequencing was performed with immunoSEQ multiplex PCR; in TCRdb, only in-frame clones are kept and a portion is missing. The sample has under 30,000 clones, around 85% seen once. Sequenced material: CD4+ or CD8+ T cells sorted from blood, taken in a trial of the OX40 agonist ivuxolimab. The receptors come from an adult with an advanced solid tumor such as melanoma, head and neck, liver or kidney cancer. Each CDR3 is given without its conserved first and last residue. D genes are given only for firm matches.

CDR3aa	d_gene	v_gene	j_gene
ASSLATREQY	NA	TRBV7-9	NA
ASSTTTGLNNEQF	TRBD1	TRBV5-1	TRBJ2-1
ASSLKGGTDTQY	NA	TRBV5-4	TRBJ2-3
ASSHKGLNTEAF	NA	TRBV9	TRBJ1-1
ASSLSGETQY	NA	TRBV7-2	TRBJ2-5
ASSYRAGTEAF	NA	TRBV7-2	TRBJ1-1
ASSLEGQGYGNTIY	TRBD1	TRBV5-1	TRBJ1-3
ASSLESRLNTGELF	NA	TRBV27	TRBJ2-2
ASSFVSSPSETQY	NA	TRBV7-3	TRBJ2-5
ASSLQAAGGQETQY	TRBD2	TRBV5-1	TRBJ2-5
ASSSRTGIYEQY	TRBD1	TRBV6-1	TRBJ2-7
ASSYLTGNQPQH	NA	TRBV6-6	TRBJ1-5
ASRRTGTQGNTTY	NA	TRBV7-8	TRBJ1-3
ASSARDTSNTGELF	NA	TRBV4-1	TRBJ2-2
ASRPRRGAGQPQH	NA	TRBV6-5	TRBJ1-5
AIRFGEGAGNEQF	NA	TRBV10-3	TRBJ2-1
ASSQAVGLLNYEQY	NA	TRBV4-2	TRBJ2-7
ASSLGQGRVEETQY	TRBD1	TRBV5-4	TRBJ2-5
ASSLGVYSNQPQH	NA	TRBV5-1	TRBJ1-5
ATSRATDTEAF	NA	TRBV15	TRBJ1-1
ASSRSGGANNEQF	TRBD2	TRBV7-7	TRBJ2-1
SCLFGGTAGETQY	TRBD2	TRBV29-1	TRBJ2-5
ASRTPSGREAPYEQY	TRBD2	TRBV10-3	TRBJ2-7
ASRRGPGQETQY	NA	TRBV7-6	TRBJ2-5
ASSLGTAEQF	NA	TRBV18	TRBJ2-1
ASSQGRRETQY	NA	TRBV27	TRBJ2-5
ASSWDTGMGEAF	NA	TRBV5-6	TRBJ1-1
ASSLRTASYEQY	NA	TRBV7-6	TRBJ2-7
AISPGDSNQPQH	NA	TRBV10-3	TRBJ1-5
ASSQGARADYGYT	NA	TRBV4-3	TRBJ1-2
ASSARLVNGELF	NA	TRBV11-3	TRBJ2-2
ASSSYRDPKNIQY	NA	TRBV27	TRBJ2-4
ASSPLGRNSYEQY	NA	TRBV18	TRBJ2-7
ASNRANSPLH	NA	TRBV6-5	TRBJ1-6
SVEDPLTTGANEKLF	TRBD1	TRBV29-1	TRBJ1-4
ATQQGGSTDTQY	NA	TRBV2	TRBJ2-3
ASSQDLLAGEF	TRBD2	TRBV14	TRBJ2-1
ASSLWTENEQY	NA	TRBV7-2	TRBJ2-7
ASSPDRGFNEQY	TRBD1	TRBV7-9	TRBJ2-7